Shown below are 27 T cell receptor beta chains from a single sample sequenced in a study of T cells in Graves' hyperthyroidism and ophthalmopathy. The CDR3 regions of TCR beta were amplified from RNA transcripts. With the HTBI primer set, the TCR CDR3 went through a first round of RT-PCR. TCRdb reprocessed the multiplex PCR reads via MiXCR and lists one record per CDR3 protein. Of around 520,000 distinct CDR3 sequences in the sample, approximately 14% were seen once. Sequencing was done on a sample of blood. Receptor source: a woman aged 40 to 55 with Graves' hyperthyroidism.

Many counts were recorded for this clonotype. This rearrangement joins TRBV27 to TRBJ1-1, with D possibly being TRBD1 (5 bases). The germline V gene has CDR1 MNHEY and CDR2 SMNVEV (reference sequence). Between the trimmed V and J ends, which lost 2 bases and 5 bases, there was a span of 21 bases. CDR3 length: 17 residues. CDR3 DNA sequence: TGTGCCAGCAGTTTACCCCCCGGTGGGGCAGTGGCTACTGAAGCTTTCTTT. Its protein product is CASSLPPGGAVATEAFF.

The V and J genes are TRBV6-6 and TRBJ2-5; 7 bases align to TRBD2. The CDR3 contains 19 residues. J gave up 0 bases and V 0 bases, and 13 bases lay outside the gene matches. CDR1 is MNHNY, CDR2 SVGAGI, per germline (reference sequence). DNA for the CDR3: TGTGCCAGCAGTTACTCGACGCGAGGGAGGGACGAGTACCAAGAGACCCAGTACTTC. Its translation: CASSYSTRGRDEYQETQYF.

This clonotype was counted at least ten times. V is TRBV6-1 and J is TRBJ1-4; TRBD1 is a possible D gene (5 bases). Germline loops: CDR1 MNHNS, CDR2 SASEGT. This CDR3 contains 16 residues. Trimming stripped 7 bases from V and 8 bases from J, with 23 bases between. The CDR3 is CASTATRAGRQEKLFF. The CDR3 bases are TGTGCCAGCACCGCCACCAGGGCAGGGCGGCAAGAAAAACTGTTTTTT.

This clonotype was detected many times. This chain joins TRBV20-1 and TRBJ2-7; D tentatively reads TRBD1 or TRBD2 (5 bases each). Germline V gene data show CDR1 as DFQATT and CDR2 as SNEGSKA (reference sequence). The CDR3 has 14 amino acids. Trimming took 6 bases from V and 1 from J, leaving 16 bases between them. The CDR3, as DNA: TGCAGTGCAGCGGAGAGGGGACCTTCCTACGAGCAGTACTTC. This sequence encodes CSAAERGPSYEQYF.

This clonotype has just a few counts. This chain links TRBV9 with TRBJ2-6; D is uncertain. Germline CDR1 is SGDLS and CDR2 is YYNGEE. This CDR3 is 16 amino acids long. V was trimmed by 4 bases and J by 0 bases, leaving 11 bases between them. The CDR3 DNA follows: TGTGCCAGCAGCCCCTTTGACCTCTCTGGGGCCAACGTCCTGACTTTC. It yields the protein CASSPFDLSGANVLTF.

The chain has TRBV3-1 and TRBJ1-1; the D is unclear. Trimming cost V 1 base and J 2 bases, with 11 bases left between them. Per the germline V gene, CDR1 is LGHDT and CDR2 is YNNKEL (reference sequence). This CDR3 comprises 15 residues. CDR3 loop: CASSQVLVVNTEAFF. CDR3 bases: TGTGCCAGCAGCCAAGTGTTGGTAGTTAACACTGAAGCTTTCTTT.

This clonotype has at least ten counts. This chain's CDR3 is CATSRDRVGGYTF. The DNA of the CDR3 is TGTGCCACCAGCAGAGATAGGGTCGGCGGCTACACCTTC. The J gene is TRBJ1-2, the V gene TRBV15; D is undetermined. This CDR3 region has 13 residues. Looked up from germline, CDR1 is LNHNV and CDR2 is YYDKDF (reference sequence). V shed 0 bases and J shed 8 bases, with 10 bases lying between them.

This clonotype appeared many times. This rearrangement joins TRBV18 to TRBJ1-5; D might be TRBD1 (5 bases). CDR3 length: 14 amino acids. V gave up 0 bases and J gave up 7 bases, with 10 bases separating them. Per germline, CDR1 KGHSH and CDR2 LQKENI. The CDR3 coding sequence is TGTGCCAGCTCACCACCGGGGGGAGACCAGCCCCAGCATTTT. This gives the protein CASSPPGGDQPQHF.

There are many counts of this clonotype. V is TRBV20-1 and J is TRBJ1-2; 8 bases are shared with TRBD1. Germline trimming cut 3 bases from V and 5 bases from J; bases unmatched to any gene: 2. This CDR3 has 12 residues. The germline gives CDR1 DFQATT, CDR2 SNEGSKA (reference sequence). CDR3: CSARDRVYGYTF. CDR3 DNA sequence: TGCAGTGCTAGGGACAGGGTTTATGGCTACACCTTC.

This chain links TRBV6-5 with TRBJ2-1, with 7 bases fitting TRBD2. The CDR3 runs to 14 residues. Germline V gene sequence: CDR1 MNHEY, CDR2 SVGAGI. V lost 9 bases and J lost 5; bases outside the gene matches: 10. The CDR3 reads CASKLREYNNEQFF. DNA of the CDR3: TGTGCCAGTAAGTTGCGGGAGTACAACAATGAGCAGTTCTTC.

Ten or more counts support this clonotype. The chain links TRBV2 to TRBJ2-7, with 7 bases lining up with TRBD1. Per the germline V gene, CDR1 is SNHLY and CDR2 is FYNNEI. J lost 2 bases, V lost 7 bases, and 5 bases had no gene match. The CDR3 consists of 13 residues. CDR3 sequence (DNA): TGTGCCAGCAAACGGGACAGCACCTACGAGCAGTACTTC. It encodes CASKRDSTYEQYF.

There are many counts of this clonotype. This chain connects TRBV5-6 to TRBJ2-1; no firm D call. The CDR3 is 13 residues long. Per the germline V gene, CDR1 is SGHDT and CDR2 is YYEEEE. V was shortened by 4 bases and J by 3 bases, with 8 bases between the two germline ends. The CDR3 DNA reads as TGTGCCAGCAGCATACAAAGCTACAATGAGCAGTTCTTC. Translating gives CASSIQSYNEQFF.

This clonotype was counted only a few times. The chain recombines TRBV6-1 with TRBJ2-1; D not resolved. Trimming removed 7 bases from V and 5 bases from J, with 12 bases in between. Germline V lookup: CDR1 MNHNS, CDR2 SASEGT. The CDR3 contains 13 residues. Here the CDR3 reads CASTLTRNNEQFF. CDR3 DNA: TGTGCCAGCACCCTGACCCGAAACAATGAGCAGTTCTTC.

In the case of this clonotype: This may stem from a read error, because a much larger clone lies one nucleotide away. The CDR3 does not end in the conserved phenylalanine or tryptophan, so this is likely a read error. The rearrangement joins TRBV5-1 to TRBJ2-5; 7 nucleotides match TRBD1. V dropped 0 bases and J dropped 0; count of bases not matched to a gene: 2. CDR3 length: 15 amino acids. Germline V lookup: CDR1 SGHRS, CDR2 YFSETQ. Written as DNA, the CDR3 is TGCGCCAGCAGCTTGGGGACAGGCAACCAAGAGACCCAGTACTTA. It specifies CASSLGTGNQETQYL.

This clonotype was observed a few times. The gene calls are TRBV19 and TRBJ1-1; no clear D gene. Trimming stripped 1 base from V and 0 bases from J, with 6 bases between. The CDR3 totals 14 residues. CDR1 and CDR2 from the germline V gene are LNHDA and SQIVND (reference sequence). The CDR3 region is CASSIGKVNTEAFF. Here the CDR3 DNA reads TGTGCCAGTAGTATAGGCAAAGTGAACACTGAAGCTTTCTTT.

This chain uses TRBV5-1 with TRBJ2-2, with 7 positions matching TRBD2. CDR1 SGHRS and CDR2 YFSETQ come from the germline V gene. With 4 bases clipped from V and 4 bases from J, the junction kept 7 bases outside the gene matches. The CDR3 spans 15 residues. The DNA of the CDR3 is TGCGCCAGCAGCCAGACACCGGGGGGCACCGGGGAGCTGTTTTTT. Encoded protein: CASSQTPGGTGELFF.

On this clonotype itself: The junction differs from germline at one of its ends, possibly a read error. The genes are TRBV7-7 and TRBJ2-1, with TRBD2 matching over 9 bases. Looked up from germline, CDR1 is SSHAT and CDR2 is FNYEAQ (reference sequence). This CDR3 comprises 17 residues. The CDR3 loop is CASSFRSGGYSYNEQFF. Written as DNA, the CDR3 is TGTGCTAGCAGCTTCCGGAGCGGGGGGTACTCCTACAATGAGCAGTTCTTC.

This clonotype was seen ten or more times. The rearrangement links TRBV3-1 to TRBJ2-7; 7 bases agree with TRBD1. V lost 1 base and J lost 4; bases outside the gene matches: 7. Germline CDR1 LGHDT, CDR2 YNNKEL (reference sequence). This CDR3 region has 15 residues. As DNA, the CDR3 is TGTGCCAGCAGCCAAGGGGGGACAGACCAATACGAGCAGTACTTC. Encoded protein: CASSQGGTDQYEQYF.

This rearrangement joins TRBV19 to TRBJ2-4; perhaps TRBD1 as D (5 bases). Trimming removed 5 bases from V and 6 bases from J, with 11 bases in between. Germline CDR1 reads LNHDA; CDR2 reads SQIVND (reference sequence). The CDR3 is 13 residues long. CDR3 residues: CASSQSGRNIQYF. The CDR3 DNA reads TGTGCCAGTAGTCAGTCAGGGCGAAACATTCAGTACTTC.

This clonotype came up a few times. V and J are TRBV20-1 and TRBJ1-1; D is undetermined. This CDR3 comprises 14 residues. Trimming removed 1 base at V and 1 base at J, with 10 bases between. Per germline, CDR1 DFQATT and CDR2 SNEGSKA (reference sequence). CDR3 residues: CSARVNGENTEAFF. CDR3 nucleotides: TGCAGTGCTAGAGTTAACGGCGAGAACACTGAAGCTTTCTTT.

The CDR3 sequence is CASSPNPGSNFNEKLFF. The CDR3, as DNA: TGTGCCAGCAGCCCGAACCCCGGCAGCAATTTTAATGAAAAACTGTTTTTT. V gene TRBV9 combines with J gene TRBJ1-4; D gene uncertain. Germline V gene sequence: CDR1 SGDLS, CDR2 YYNGEE. This CDR3 has 17 amino acids. The ends were cut back, 4 bases at V and 4 bases at J, with 20 bases in the middle. The full variable domain, rest sourced from reference TRBV9 and TRBJ1-4, is DSGVTQTPKHLITATGQRVTLRCSPRSGDLSVYWYQQSLDQGLQFLIQYYNGEERAKGNILERFSAQQFPDLHSELNLSSLELGDSALYFCASSPNPGSNFNEKLFFGSGTQLSVL.

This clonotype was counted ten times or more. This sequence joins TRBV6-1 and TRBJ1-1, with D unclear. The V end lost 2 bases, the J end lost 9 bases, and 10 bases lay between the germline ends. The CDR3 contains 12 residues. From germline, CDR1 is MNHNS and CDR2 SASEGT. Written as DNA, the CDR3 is TGTGCCAGCAGTGAAATCGGCCCAAAAGCTTTCTTT. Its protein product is CASSEIGPKAFF.

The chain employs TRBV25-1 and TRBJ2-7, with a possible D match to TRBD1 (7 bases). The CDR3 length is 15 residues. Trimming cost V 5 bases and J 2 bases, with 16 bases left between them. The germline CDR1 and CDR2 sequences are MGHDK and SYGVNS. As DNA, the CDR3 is TGTGCCAGCAGTCGTGGGGCGGGACAGACCTACGAGCAGTACTTC. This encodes CASSRGAGQTYEQYF.

CDR3 loop: CASSLVVGNQPQHF. DNA of the CDR3: TGTGCCAGCAGCTTAGTTGTGGGGAATCAGCCCCAGCATTTT. The chain has TRBV7-2 and TRBJ1-5, with D unclear. The V gene lost 1 base and the J gene lost 4 bases, with 8 bases spanning the gap. Looked up from germline, CDR1 is SGHTA and CDR2 is FQGNSA. The CDR3 is made up of 14 amino acids.

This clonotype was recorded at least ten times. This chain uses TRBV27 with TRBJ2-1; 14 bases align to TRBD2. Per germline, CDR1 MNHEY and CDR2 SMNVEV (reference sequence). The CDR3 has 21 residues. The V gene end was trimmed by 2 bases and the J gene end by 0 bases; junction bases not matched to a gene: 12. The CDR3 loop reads CASSLGPPGLAGGSSYNEQFF. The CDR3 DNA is TGTGCCAGCAGTTTAGGTCCCCCCGGACTAGCGGGAGGTAGCTCCTACAATGAGCAGTTCTTC.

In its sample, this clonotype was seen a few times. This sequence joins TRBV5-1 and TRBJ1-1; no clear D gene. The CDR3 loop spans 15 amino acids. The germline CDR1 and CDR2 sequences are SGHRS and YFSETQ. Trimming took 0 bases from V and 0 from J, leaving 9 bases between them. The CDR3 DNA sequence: TGCGCCAGCAGCTTGGTAGGTGAGATGAACACTGAAGCTTTCTTT. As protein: CASSLVGEMNTEAFF. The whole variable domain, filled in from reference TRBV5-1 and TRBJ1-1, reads KAGVTQTPRYLIKTRGQQVTLSCSPISGHRSVSWYQQTPGQGLQFLFEYFSETQRNKGNFPGRFSGRQFSNSRSEMNVSTLELGDSALYLCASSLVGEMNTEAFFGQGTRLTVV.

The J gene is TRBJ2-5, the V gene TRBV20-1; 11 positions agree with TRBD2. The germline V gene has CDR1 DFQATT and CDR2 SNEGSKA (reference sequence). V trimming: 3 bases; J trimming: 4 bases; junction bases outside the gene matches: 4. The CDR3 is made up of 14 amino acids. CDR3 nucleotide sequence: TGCAGTGCTAGGCCTAGCGGGAGGAGAGAGACCCAGTACTTC. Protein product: CSARPSGRRETQYF.